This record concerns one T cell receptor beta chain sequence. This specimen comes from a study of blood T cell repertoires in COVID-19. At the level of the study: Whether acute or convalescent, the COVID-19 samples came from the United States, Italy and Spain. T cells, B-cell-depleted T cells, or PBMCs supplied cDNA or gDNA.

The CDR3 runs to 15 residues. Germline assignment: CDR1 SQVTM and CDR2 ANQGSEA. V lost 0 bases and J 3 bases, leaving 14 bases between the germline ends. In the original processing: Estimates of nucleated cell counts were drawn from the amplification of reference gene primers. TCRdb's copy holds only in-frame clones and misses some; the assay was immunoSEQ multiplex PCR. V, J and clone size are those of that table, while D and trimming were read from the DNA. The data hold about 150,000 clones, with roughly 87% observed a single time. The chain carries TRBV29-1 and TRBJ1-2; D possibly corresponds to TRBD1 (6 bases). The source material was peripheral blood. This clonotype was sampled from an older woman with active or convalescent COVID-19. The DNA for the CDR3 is TGCAGCGTTGAAGACAGGGGAAAATGGGACTATGGCTACACCTTC. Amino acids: CSVEDRGKWDYGYTF.